This TCR beta chain was recorded in a study of identical twins. Study findings and constraints: Models predicted too little out-of-frame TCR alpha sharing in monozygotic twins. Twin-shared out-of-frame alpha sequences showed excess low generation probability.

This clonotype was found many times. Its target is unknown. This CDR3 spans 14 amino acids. Germline V gives CDR1 MGHRA, CDR2 YSYEKL. V was shortened by 2 bases and J by 5 bases, with 10 bases between the two germline ends. Template switching added a universal primer site; cDNA carried unique molecular identifiers. TCRdb re-called the 5' RACE reads with MiXCR, one entry per CDR3 protein. Of approximately 700,000 distinct CDR3 sequences in the sample, around 6% were seen once. Sequenced: naive T cells sorted from blood. This TCR was recovered from a man younger than 35 in good health. The V call is TRBV4-1, the J call TRBJ2-1, with TRBD1 as a possible D gene (6 bases). The CDR3 loop reads CASSQSGAHNEQFF. CDR3 coding DNA: TGCGCCAGCAGCCAATCAGGGGCCCACAATGAGCAGTTCTTC.